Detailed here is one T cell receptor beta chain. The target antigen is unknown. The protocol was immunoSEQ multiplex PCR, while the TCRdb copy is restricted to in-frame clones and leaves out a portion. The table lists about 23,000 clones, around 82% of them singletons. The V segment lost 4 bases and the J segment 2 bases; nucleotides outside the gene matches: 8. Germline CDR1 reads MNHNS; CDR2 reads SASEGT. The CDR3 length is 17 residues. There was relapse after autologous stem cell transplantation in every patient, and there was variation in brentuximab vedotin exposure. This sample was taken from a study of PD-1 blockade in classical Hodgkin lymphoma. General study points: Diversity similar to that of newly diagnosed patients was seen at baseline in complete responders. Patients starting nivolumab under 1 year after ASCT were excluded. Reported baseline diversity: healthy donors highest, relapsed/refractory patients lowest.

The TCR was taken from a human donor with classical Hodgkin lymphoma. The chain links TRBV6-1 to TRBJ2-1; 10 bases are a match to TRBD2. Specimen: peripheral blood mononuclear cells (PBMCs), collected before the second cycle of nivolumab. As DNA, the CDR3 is TGTGCCAGCAGTGCTATTGGACTAGCGGAAACCTACAATGAGCAGTTCTTC. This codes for CASSAIGLAETYNEQFF.